This entry lists 14 T cell receptor beta chains sequenced from one sample in a study of response to subunit inactivated influenza vaccine. TCRdb recomputed calls from the RT-PCR reads with MiXCR, one row per CDR3 protein. This sample has about 160,000 distinct CDR3 sequences, with around 10% found just once. The source material was CD8+ T cells sorted from PBMCs, sampled less than 30 months after vaccination. The receptors stem from a man aged 50-75 years who received an inactivated influenza vaccine.

The sample holds many counts of this clonotype. The chain links TRBV9 to TRBJ1-4; no definite D call. CDR1 is SGDLS and CDR2 is YYNGEE in the germline V gene. The CDR3 is 15 residues long. V lost 4 bases and J lost 0, with 10 bases in between. The CDR3 DNA sequence: TGTGCCAGCAGCCCATTGCAAACAACTAATGAAAAACTGTTTTTT. Its protein product is CASSPLQTTNEKLFF.

This clonotype was counted a few times. The V and J genes are TRBV5-1 and TRBJ2-5, with D perhaps matching TRBD2 (6 bases). The ends were cut back, 1 base at V and 4 bases at J, with 11 bases in the middle. Germline V CDR1 and CDR2: SGHRS, YFSETQ. There are 14 residues in the CDR3. The CDR3 bases are TGCGCCAGCAGCTTGTTTAGCGGAATAGAGACCCAGTACTTC. Its translation: CASSLFSGIETQYF.

This clonotype was observed a handful of times. This sequence joins TRBV7-6 and TRBJ2-1; D possibly corresponds to TRBD2 (5 bases). Germline values: CDR1 SGHVS, CDR2 FNYEAQ. V lost 3 bases, J lost 2 bases, and 14 bases lay in between. This CDR3 has 16 residues. CDR3 region: CASSLGAGNPYNEQFF. As DNA, the CDR3 is TGTGCCAGCAGCTTGGGAGCAGGCAATCCCTACAATGAGCAGTTCTTC.

The chain carries TRBV6-1 and TRBJ1-6; perhaps TRBD1 as D (6 bases). With 8 bases removed from V and 7 bases from J, the gap between germline ends came to 15 bases. CDR3 size: 14 residues. Germline CDR1 MNHNS, CDR2 SASEGT. The CDR3 sequence is CASGTGHTNSPLHF. The CDR3 DNA reads as TGTGCCAGCGGTACGGGACACACGAATTCACCCCTCCACTTT.

There are many counts of this clonotype. This chain connects TRBV5-4 to TRBJ2-3, with TRBD1 matching over 8 bases. Germline assignment: CDR1 SGHNT and CDR2 YYREEE (reference sequence). Trimming at V came to 0 bases and at J to 2 bases, leaving 8 bases not matched to a gene. CDR3 length equals 17 residues. The CDR3 region has the DNA TGTGCCAGCAGCTTGGGGACAGGGCCCTCCTTCACAGATACGCAGTATTTT. It is translated as CASSLGTGPSFTDTQYF.

The gene calls are TRBV6-1 and TRBJ1-3; D ambiguous. The CDR3 length is 15 residues. The V end lost 6 bases, the J end lost 0 bases, and 12 bases lay between the germline ends. CDR1 and CDR2 from the germline V gene are MNHNS and SASEGT. CDR3 DNA sequence: TGTGCCAGCAGCGAGGACGGCTACTCTGGAAACACCATATATTTT. This codes for CASSEDGYSGNTIYF.

This clonotype was detected ten times or more. The V and J genes are TRBV4-1 and TRBJ2-7; 7 nucleotides agree with TRBD1. Trimming at V came to 4 bases and at J to 2 bases, leaving 8 bases not matched to a gene. Germline values: CDR1 MGHRA, CDR2 YSYEKL. This CDR3 has 15 amino acids. CDR3 region: CASSPWDSDAYEQYF. The CDR3 bases are TGCGCCAGCAGCCCCTGGGACAGTGACGCCTACGAGCAGTACTTC.

In its sample, this clonotype was seen a few times. The V call is TRBV27, the J call TRBJ2-7; D is perhaps TRBD2 (6 bases). The CDR3 runs 13 residues. V was trimmed by 3 bases and J by 5 bases, leaving 11 bases between them. CDR1 MNHEY and CDR2 SMNVEV come from the germline V gene (reference sequence). CDR3 DNA: TGTGCCAGCAGTTTTTCGGGGGAAAACGAGCAGTACTTC. This gives the protein CASSFSGENEQYF.

In its sample, this clonotype was seen a few times. This CDR3 reads CASTPQENTGELFF. The CDR3 DNA follows: TGTGCCAGCACTCCCCAGGAAAACACCGGGGAGCTGTTTTTT. The chain uses TRBV12-3 or TRBV12-4 and TRBJ2-2; D gene unclear. CDR3 length equals 14 residues. The V gene lost 7 bases and the J gene lost 2 bases, with 11 bases spanning the gap.

The chain links TRBV4-2 to TRBJ1-2; D unclear. The CDR3 extends over 14 amino acids. The germline gives CDR1 LGHNA, CDR2 YNFKEQ. Deletions cut 5 bases from V and 2 bases from J, with 12 bases between. The CDR3 protein is CASSNTPPNYGYTF. CDR3 bases: TGTGCCAGCAGCAACACGCCTCCGAACTATGGCTACACCTTC.

This clonotype was found many times. The rearrangement links TRBV20-1 to TRBJ2-1, with D possibly TRBD1 on 6 matching bases. Trimming stripped 0 bases from V and 4 bases from J, with 16 bases between. The CDR3 has 16 amino acids. Germline CDR1 DFQATT, CDR2 SNEGSKA (reference sequence). CDR3 nucleotide sequence: TGCAGTGCTAGAGATGCGAGGGGGACATATTACAATGAGCAGTTCTTC. This encodes CSARDARGTYYNEQFF.

In its sample, this clonotype was seen a few times. The V gene is TRBV20-1, the J gene TRBJ1-1, with D perhaps matching TRBD1 (5 bases). Trimming cost V 1 base and J 0 bases, with 9 bases left between them. This CDR3 has 14 residues. Germline CDR1 DFQATT, CDR2 SNEGSKA (reference sequence). CDR3 amino acids: CSARGGRVNTEAFF. The CDR3 DNA is TGCAGTGCTAGAGGTGGCAGGGTGAACACTGAAGCTTTCTTT.

The J gene is TRBJ1-5, the V gene TRBV29-1; 10 positions agree with TRBD1. The length of the CDR3 is 13 residues. Germline CDR1 is SQVTM and CDR2 is ANQGSEA. Germline trimming cut 6 bases from V and 5 bases from J; bases unmatched to any gene: 4. CDR3 loop: CSVRDRGYQPQHF. In DNA, the CDR3 is TGCAGCGTGCGGGACAGGGGATATCAGCCCCAGCATTTT.

This clonotype was seen a handful of times. The junction and the germline gene differ at one end; a read error may be behind it. The chain recombines TRBV4-1 with TRBJ2-7; the D is unclear. CDR1 is MGHRA and CDR2 is YSYEKL in the germline V gene. This CDR3 has 13 residues. The CDR3 DNA reads as TGCGTCAGCAGCCAAGTATTGTACTACGAGCAGTACTTC. Translated, it gives CVSSQVLYYEQYF.